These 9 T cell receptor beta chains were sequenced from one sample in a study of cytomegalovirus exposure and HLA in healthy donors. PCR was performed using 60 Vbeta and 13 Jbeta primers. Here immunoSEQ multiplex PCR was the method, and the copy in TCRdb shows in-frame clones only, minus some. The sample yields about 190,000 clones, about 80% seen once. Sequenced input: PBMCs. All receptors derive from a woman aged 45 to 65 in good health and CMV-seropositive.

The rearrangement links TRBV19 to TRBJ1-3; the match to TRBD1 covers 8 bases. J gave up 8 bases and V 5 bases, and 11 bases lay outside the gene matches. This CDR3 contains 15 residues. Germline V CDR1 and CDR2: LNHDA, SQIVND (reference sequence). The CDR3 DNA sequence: TGTGCCAGTAGTCCCCCGGGCAGGGGGCTTTACACCATATATTTT. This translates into CASSPPGRGLYTIYF.

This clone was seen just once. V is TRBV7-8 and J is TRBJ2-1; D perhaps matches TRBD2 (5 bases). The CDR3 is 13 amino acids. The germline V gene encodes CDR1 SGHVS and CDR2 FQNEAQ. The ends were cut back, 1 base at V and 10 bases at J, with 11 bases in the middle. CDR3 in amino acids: CASSLGLPSEQFF. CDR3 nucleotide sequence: TGTGCCAGCAGCTTAGGACTCCCTAGCGAGCAGTTCTTC.

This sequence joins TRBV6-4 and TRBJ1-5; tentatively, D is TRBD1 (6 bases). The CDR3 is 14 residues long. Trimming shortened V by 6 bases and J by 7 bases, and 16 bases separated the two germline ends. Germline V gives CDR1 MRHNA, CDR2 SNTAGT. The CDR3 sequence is CASSERGGGQPQHF. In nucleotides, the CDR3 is TGTGCCAGCAGCGAACGGGGGGGCGGACAGCCCCAGCATTTT.

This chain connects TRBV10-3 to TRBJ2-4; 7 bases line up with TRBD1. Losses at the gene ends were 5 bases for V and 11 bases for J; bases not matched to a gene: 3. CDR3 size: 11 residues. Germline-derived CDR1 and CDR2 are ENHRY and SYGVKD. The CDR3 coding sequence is TGTGCCATCAGTCCCGGGACAGTTCAGTACTTC. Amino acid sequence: CAISPGTVQYF.

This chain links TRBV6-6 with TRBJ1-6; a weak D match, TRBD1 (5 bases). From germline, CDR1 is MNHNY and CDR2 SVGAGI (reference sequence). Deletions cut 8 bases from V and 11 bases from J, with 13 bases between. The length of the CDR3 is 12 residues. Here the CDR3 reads CASGPWGPPLHF. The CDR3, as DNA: TGTGCCAGCGGCCCTTGGGGCCCACCCCTCCACTTT.

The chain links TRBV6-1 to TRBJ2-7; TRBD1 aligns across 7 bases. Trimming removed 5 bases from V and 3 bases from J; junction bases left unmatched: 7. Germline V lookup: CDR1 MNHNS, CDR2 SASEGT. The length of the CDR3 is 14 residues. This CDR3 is CASSPWDRSYEQYF. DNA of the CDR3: TGTGCCAGCAGTCCTTGGGACAGAAGCTACGAGCAGTACTTC.

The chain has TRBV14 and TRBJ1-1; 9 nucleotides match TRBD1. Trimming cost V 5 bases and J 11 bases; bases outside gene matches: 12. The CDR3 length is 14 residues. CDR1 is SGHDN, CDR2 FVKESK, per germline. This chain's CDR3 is CASSSGQGTIGAFF. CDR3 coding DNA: TGTGCCAGCAGCTCGGGACAGGGAACAATTGGGGCTTTCTTT.

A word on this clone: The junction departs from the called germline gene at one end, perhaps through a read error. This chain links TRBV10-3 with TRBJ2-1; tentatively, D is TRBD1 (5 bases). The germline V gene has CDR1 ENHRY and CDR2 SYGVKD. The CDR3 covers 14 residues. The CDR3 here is CASSWGITYNEQFF. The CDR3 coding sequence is TGTGCCAGCAGTTGGGGCATAACCTACAATGAGCAGTTCTTC.

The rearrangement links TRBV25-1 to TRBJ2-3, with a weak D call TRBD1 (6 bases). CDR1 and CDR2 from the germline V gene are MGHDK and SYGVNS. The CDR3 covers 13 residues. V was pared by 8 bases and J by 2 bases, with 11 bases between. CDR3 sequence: CASQDSYTDTQYF. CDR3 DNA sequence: TGTGCCAGCCAGGACAGTTACACAGATACGCAGTATTTT. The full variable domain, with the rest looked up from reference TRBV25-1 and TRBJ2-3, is EADIYQTPRYLVIGTGKKITLECSQTMGHDKMYWYQQDPGMELHLIHYSYGVNSTEKGDLSSESTVSRIRTEHFPLTLESARPSHTSQYLCASQDSYTDTQYFGPGTRLTVL.